This paragraph covers one T cell receptor beta chain sequence. This sample is drawn from a study of CD8 T cells in Susac syndrome. Germline V gives CDR1 MNHEY, CDR2 SVGAGI. This CDR3 is 14 amino acids long. Trimming pared 5 bases from V and 1 base from J, leaving 11 bases between. When the RNA was reverse transcribed, random hexamers were used with an input of roughly 0.5 to 1 ug. TCRdb processed the immunoSEQ multiplex PCR reads anew with MiXCR; each CDR3 protein has one entry. In the table there are approximately 110,000 distinct CDR3 sequences, 90% to 98% of which are singletons. What was sequenced was CD4+ T cells from PBMCs. The origin of this receptor is a human donor in good health. The V call is TRBV6-5, the J call TRBJ1-1, with D perhaps TRBD1 (6 bases). CDR3 loop: CASSRTVKNTEAFF. The CDR3 nucleotides are TGTGCCAGCAGTAGGACAGTCAAGAACACTGAAGCTTTCTTT.